The sequence of this TCR beta chain was determined in a study of blood T cell repertoires in COVID-19. The CDR3 runs to 17 residues. CDR1 is MGHDK and CDR2 is SYGVNS in the germline V gene. After removal of 3 bases from V and 0 bases from J, the junction contained 8 bases not matched to a gene. Sequenced by immunoSEQ multiplex PCR; TCRdb stores in-frame clones only, minus some. Of 50,000 to 60,000 clones in the sample, 75% to 85% were seen once. The genes are TRBV25-1 and TRBJ2-1; 7 bases map to TRBD2. This TCR derives from a human donor in a cohort sampled during active COVID-19. The material sequenced was peripheral blood. The CDR3: CASSDLAGASSYNEQFF. CDR3 bases: TGTGCCAGCAGTGATTTAGCGGGCGCCAGCTCCTACAATGAGCAGTTCTTC.